The 24 T cell receptor beta chains in this list originate from one sample, sequenced in a study of blood T cell repertoires in COVID-19. The protocol was immunoSEQ multiplex PCR, while the TCRdb copy is restricted to in-frame clones and leaves out a portion. The table shows over 20,000 clones, with about 91% occurring only once. The specimen sequenced was peripheral blood. All receptors derive from a human donor in a cohort sampled during active COVID-19.

The chain combines TRBV18 with TRBJ2-7; 10 bases line up with TRBD1. J lost 2 bases, V lost 0 bases, and 4 bases had no gene match. The CDR3 consists of 16 residues. The germline gives CDR1 KGHSH, CDR2 LQKENI. The CDR3 sequence: CASSPPGQGSPYEQYF. The CDR3 DNA reads TGTGCCAGCTCACCACCGGGACAGGGGTCCCCCTACGAGCAGTACTTC.

The chain recombines TRBV6-5 with TRBJ1-5; no firm D call. Germline CDR1 is MNHEY and CDR2 is SVGAGI. The CDR3 has 13 amino acids. Trimming shortened V by 5 bases and J by 0 bases, and 5 bases separated the two germline ends. This CDR3 is CASSRYSNQPQHF. The CDR3 coding sequence is TGTGCCAGCAGTCGGTATAGCAATCAGCCCCAGCATTTT.

The chain joins TRBV10-3 to TRBJ2-1, with TRBD1 matching 10 bases. Unmatched junction bases numbered 2, after V lost 6 bases and J lost 0 bases. Germline lookup yields CDR1 ENHRY and CDR2 SYGVKD. There are 15 residues in the CDR3. The CDR3 coding sequence is TGTGCCATCAGGACAGGGGGCGCCTCCTACAATGAGCAGTTCTTC. Translation gives CAIRTGGASYNEQFF.

The chain has TRBV3-1 (or the pseudogene TRBV3-2) and TRBJ2-1; 10 positions agree with TRBD2. V lost 8 bases, J lost 4 bases, and 8 bases stayed unmatched. Germline assignment: CDR1 LGHDT and CDR2 YNNKEL (reference sequence). This CDR3 has 15 amino acids. The CDR3 protein is CASRSGAGGYNEQFF. CDR3 DNA sequence: TGTGCCAGCCGCTCGGGAGCGGGAGGGTACAATGAGCAGTTCTTC.

The V gene is TRBV10-3, the J gene TRBJ1-1; possibly TRBD1 for D (5 bases). CDR1 is ENHRY and CDR2 is SYGVKD in the germline V gene. The CDR3 covers 15 residues. Trimming removed 2 bases at V and 0 bases at J, with 10 bases between. CDR3 nucleotide sequence: TGTGCCATCAGTGAGGGACAAAAGTTGAACACTGAAGCTTTCTTT. Translated, it gives CAISEGQKLNTEAFF.

This chain joins TRBV4-3 and TRBJ1-5, with D possibly being TRBD1 (6 bases). The CDR3 is made up of 14 amino acids. Germline V gene sequence: CDR1 LGHNA, CDR2 YSLEER. Trimming left V 2 bases short and J 7 bases short, with 12 bases between. CDR3 in amino acids: CASSQTTGNQPQHF. CDR3 sequence (DNA): TGCGCCAGCAGCCAAACCACAGGGAACCAGCCCCAGCATTTT.

The gene calls are TRBV4-1 and TRBJ1-5; 9 nucleotides match TRBD1. V was pared by 4 bases and J by 4 bases, with 8 bases of the junction left unmatched. CDR1 and CDR2 (germline): MGHRA, YSYEKL. The CDR3 contains 16 residues. The CDR3 nucleotides are TGCGCCAGCAGCCCACAGGGGGCCCTCCCTAATCAGCCCCAGCATTTT. This sequence encodes CASSPQGALPNQPQHF.

The V call is TRBV5-1, the J call TRBJ1-1; 7 bases align to TRBD1. The ends lost 4 bases at V and 2 bases at J; junction bases unmatched: 8. The CDR3 runs to 15 residues. Germline V CDR1 and CDR2: SGHRS, YFSETQ. CDR3 in DNA: TGCGCCAGCAGCGCGACCGGGACAGACAACACTGAAGCTTTCTTT. Translating it yields CASSATGTDNTEAFF.

As regards this clone: At one end the junction does not follow the germline gene, possibly because of a read error. The chain employs TRBV12-3 or TRBV12-4 and TRBJ2-5; D may be TRBD2 (6 bases). The CDR3 sequence is 13 residues long. Written as DNA, the CDR3 is TGTGCCAGCAGTTTTGGGAGGCTGGGGCCCCACTACTTC. Its protein is CASSFGRLGPHYF.

The chain recombines TRBV5-8 with TRBJ1-5; 8 nucleotides match TRBD1. Germline lookup yields CDR1 SGHTS and CDR2 YDEGEE. This CDR3 spans 14 amino acids. Trimming cost V 4 bases and J 4 bases; bases outside gene matches: 4. CDR3: CASSRQGMNQPQHF. The CDR3 DNA sequence: TGTGCCAGCAGCCGACAGGGGATGAATCAGCCCCAGCATTTT.

The genes are TRBV6-5 and TRBJ2-4; D may be TRBD2 (6 bases). With 0 bases removed from V and 6 bases from J, the gap between germline ends came to 9 bases. Germline V gene data show CDR1 as MNHEY and CDR2 as SVGAGI. The CDR3 covers 14 residues. The CDR3 DNA reads TGTGCCAGCAGTTACTCGGGGGGTGCAAACATTCAGTACTTC. Its protein product is CASSYSGGANIQYF.

This clone was observed a single time. V and J are TRBV5-6 and TRBJ2-1, with 9 bases matching TRBD2. This CDR3 comprises 13 residues. The V and J ends lost 3 bases and 10 bases, in that order; junction bases with no gene match: 5. Germline CDR1 is SGHDT and CDR2 is YYEEEE. CDR3 loop: CASSWGLAGEQFF. The CDR3 DNA reads as TGTGCCAGCAGCTGGGGACTAGCCGGAGAGCAGTTCTTC.

This clone appeared once. The chain recombines TRBV12-3 or TRBV12-4 with TRBJ2-7; the D gene is possibly TRBD2 (6 bases). V was pared by 6 bases and J by 6 bases, with 15 bases between. The CDR3 contains 13 residues. The CDR3 DNA sequence: TGTGCCAGCAGCCGCAATGGGGGGTTCGAGCAGTACTTC. Its translation: CASSRNGGFEQYF.

The J gene is TRBJ1-1, the V gene TRBV27, with D unclear. Germline lookup yields CDR1 MNHEY and CDR2 SMNVEV (reference sequence). Trimming took off 3 bases at V and 1 base at J, with 9 bases between the two ends. There are 14 residues in the CDR3. The CDR3 sequence: CASSFVQQNTEAFF. Here the CDR3 DNA reads TGTGCCAGCAGTTTTGTACAACAGAACACTGAAGCTTTCTTT.

This clone has only a few counts. The chain combines TRBV9 with TRBJ2-1; D is ambiguous. V dropped 0 bases and J dropped 8 bases, with 15 bases sitting between them. Per the germline V gene, CDR1 is SGDLS and CDR2 is YYNGEE. The CDR3 is 15 residues long. For the CDR3, the DNA is TGTGCCAGCAGCGTAGTCCCCAGGAATTCCGATGAGCAGTTCTTC. Translation: CASSVVPRNSDEQFF.

The J gene is TRBJ1-4, the V gene TRBV6-5; 12 bases agree with TRBD1. The CDR3 consists of 14 residues. The junction had 3 bases not matched to a gene; V was cut back by 5 bases and J by 8 bases. Germline V gene sequence: CDR1 MNHEY, CDR2 SVGAGI. CDR3 sequence reads: CASSRDRGREKLFF. CDR3 DNA sequence: TGTGCCAGCAGTCGGGACAGGGGGCGAGAAAAACTGTTTTTT.

This chain connects TRBV3-1 (or the pseudogene TRBV3-2) to TRBJ2-3; D remains unclear. Germline V lookup: CDR1 LGHDT, CDR2 YNNKEL (reference sequence). Trimming removed 1 base at V and 4 bases at J, with 9 bases between. The CDR3 loop spans 14 amino acids. This CDR3 reads CASSQVSRPDTQYF. The CDR3 region has the DNA TGTGCCAGCAGCCAAGTCTCTAGACCAGATACGCAGTATTTT.

The V gene is TRBV6-6, the J gene TRBJ1-1; unclear D gene. The CDR3 is 12 residues long. The germline CDR1 and CDR2 sequences are MNHNY and SVGAGI (reference sequence). The germline V and J ends were trimmed by 5 bases and 11 bases, with 15 bases remaining between them. The CDR3 sequence is CASSPSPGGAFF. The CDR3 nucleotides are TGTGCCAGCAGTCCGAGCCCCGGCGGGGCTTTCTTT.

The chain uses TRBV2 and TRBJ1-4; D call uncertain. From germline, CDR1 is SNHLY and CDR2 FYNNEI. The CDR3 sequence is 14 residues long. Trimming left V 7 bases short and J 8 bases short, with 17 bases between. CDR3 coding DNA: TGTGCCAGCACTGAGCTAAAAGGAGGGGAAAAACTGTTTTTT. This encodes CASTELKGGEKLFF.

V is TRBV6-5 and J is TRBJ1-1; D is ambiguous. Germline V gives CDR1 MNHEY, CDR2 SVGAGI. V was pared by 0 bases and J by 4 bases, with 9 bases between. The CDR3 extends over 14 amino acids. The CDR3 region has the DNA TGTGCCAGCAGTTACTCGTCACGGGGCACTGAAGCTTTCTTT. This translates into CASSYSSRGTEAFF.

Note on this clone: One end of the junction fails to match germline, which may point to a read error. The rearrangement joins TRBV7-7 to TRBJ2-6, with 8 positions matching TRBD1. Germline CDR1 and CDR2: SSHAT and FNYEAQ (reference sequence). The CDR3 spans 17 residues. The CDR3 here is CASSLTGTGSGANVLTF. In DNA form, the CDR3 reads TGTGCTAGCAGCCTAACCGGGACAGGCTCTGGGGCCAACGTCCTGACTTTC.

J is TRBJ1-4 and V is TRBV30; 7 nucleotides line up with TRBD1. The CDR3 runs 15 residues. Germline CDR1 and CDR2: GTSNPN and SVGIG (reference sequence). The V gene end was trimmed by 1 base and the J gene end by 2 bases; junction bases not matched to a gene: 4. As DNA, the CDR3 is TGTGCCTGGAGTGACCAACAGGGGACTAATGAAAAACTGTTTTTT. Encoded protein: CAWSDQQGTNEKLFF.

The J gene is TRBJ2-5, the V gene TRBV4-2; 12 bases are a match to TRBD2. Looked up from germline, CDR1 is LGHNA and CDR2 is YNFKEQ. With 1 base clipped from V and 4 bases from J, the junction kept 10 bases outside the gene matches. The CDR3 is made up of 18 amino acids. CDR3: CASSQASSGGAWRETQYF. Written as DNA, the CDR3 is TGTGCCAGCAGCCAAGCTTCTAGCGGGGGGGCGTGGCGAGAGACCCAGTACTTC.

The chain combines TRBV11-3 with TRBJ2-7; weak D call: TRBD2 (7 bases). Deletions cut 4 bases from V and 2 bases from J, with 15 bases between. CDR1 is SGHNT and CDR2 is YENEEA in the germline V gene. The CDR3 has 15 amino acids. CDR3 in amino acids: CASSWEGGLTYEQYF. CDR3 DNA: TGTGCCAGCAGCTGGGAGGGGGGGCTCACCTACGAGCAGTACTTC.